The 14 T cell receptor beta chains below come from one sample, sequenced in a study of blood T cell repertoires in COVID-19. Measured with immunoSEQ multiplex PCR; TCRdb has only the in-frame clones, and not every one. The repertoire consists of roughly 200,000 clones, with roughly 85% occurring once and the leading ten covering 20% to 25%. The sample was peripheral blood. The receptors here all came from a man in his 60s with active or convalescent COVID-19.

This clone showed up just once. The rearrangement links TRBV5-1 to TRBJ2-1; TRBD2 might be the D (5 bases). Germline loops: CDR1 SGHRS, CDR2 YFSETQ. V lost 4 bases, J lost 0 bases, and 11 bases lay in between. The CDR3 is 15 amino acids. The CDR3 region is CASSPQRFSYNEQFF. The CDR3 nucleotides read TGCGCCAGCAGCCCCCAGCGGTTCTCCTACAATGAGCAGTTCTTC.

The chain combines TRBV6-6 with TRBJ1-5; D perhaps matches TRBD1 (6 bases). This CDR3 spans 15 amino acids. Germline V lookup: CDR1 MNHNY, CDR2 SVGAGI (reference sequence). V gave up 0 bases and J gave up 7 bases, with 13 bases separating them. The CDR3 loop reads CASSYSTGLRQPQHF. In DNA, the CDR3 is TGTGCCAGCAGTTACTCTACAGGGCTTCGGCAGCCCCAGCATTTT.

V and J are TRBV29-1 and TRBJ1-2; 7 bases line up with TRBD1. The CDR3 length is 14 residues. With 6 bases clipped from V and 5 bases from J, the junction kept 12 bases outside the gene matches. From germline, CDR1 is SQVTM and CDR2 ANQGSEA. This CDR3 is CSVVGQALLYGYTF. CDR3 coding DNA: TGCAGCGTGGTCGGACAGGCGTTATTGTATGGCTACACCTTC.

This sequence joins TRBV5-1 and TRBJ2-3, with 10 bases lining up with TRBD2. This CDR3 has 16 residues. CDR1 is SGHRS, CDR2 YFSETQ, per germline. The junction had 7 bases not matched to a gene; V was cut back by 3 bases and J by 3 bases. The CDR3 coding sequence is TGCGCCAGCAGCTCTGAGCGGGGGGGCGGGACAGATACGCAGTATTTT. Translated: CASSSERGGGTDTQYF.

The CDR3 sequence is CASSEIRETQYF. CDR3 nucleotides: TGTGCCAGCAGTGAAATTCGAGAGACCCAGTACTTC. The chain links TRBV6-1 to TRBJ2-5; D unclear. V dropped 2 bases and J dropped 4 bases, with 5 bases sitting between them. Germline CDR1 and CDR2: MNHNS and SASEGT. The CDR3 is 12 residues long.

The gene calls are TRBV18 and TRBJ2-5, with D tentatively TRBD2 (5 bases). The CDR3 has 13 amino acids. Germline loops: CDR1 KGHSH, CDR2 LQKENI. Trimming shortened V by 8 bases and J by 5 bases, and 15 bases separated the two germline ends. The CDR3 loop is CASTSTREETQYF. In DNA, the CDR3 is TGTGCCAGCACTAGTACCCGCGAGGAGACCCAGTACTTC.

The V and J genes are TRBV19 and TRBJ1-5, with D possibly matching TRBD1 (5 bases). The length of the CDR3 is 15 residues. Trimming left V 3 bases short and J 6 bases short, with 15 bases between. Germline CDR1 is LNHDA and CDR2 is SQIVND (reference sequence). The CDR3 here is CASSIVQGGGQPQHF. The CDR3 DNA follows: TGTGCCAGTAGTATCGTTCAGGGAGGAGGTCAGCCCCAGCATTTT.

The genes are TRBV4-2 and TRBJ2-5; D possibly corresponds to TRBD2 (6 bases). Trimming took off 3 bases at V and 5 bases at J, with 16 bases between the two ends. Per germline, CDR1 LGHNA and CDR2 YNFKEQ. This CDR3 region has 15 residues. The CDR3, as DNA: TGTGCCAGCAGCCACCCCGGGACTGCCAGGGAGACCCAGTACTTC. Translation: CASSHPGTARETQYF.

The CDR3 reads CASSIAQGAGVTQYF. The CDR3 region has the DNA TGTGCCAGTAGTATAGCGCAGGGGGCGGGGGTTACGCAGTATTTT. The chain employs TRBV19 and TRBJ2-3; tentatively, D is TRBD1 (8 bases). V lost 1 base to trimming and J lost 8 bases, with 16 bases between them. Germline-derived CDR1 and CDR2 are LNHDA and SQIVND (reference sequence). This CDR3 is 15 amino acids long.

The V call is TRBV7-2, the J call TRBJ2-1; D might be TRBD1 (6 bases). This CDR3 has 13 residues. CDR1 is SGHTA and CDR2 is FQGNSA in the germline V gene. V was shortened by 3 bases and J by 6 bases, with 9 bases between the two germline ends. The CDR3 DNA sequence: TGTGCCAGCAGCTTCAGAGGGGGCAATGAGCAGTTCTTC. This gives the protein CASSFRGGNEQFF. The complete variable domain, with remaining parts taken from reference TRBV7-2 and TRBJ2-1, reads GAGVSQSPSNKVTEKGKDVELRCDPISGHTALYWYRQSLGQGLEFLIYFQGNSAPDKSGLPSDRFSAERTGGSVSTLTIQRTQQEDSAVYLCASSFRGGNEQFFGPGTRLTVL.

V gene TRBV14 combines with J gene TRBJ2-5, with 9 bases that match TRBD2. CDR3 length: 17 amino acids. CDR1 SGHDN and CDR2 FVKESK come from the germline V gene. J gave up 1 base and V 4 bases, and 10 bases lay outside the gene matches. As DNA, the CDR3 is TGTGCCAGCAGCCCCCTGAGGGGTAGCGGGGGCCAAGAGACCCAGTACTTC. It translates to CASSPLRGSGGQETQYF.

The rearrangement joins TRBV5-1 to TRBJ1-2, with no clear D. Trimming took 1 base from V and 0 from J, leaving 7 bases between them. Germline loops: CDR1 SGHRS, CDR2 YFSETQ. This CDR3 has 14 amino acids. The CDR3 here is CASSLTMANYGYTF. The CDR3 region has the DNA TGCGCCAGCAGCTTGACTATGGCTAACTATGGCTACACCTTC.

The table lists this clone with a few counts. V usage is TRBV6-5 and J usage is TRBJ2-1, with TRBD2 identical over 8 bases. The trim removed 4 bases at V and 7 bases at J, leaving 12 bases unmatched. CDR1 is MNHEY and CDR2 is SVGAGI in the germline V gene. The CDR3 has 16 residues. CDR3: CASSSLGAGGKNEQFF. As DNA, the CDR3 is TGTGCCAGCAGTTCTCTTGGGGCGGGGGGAAAGAATGAGCAGTTCTTC.

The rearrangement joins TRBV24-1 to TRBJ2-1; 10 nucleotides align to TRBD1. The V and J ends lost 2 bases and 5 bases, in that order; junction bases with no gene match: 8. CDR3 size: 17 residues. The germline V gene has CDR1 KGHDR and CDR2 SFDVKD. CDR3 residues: CATSDWKGQGTDNEQFF. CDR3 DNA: TGTGCCACCAGTGATTGGAAGGGACAGGGGACAGACAATGAGCAGTTCTTC.